These 25 T cell receptor beta chains were all obtained from the same sample, sequenced in a study of spatial heterogeneity in lung cancer. Noted time point: blood at routine non-recurrence follow-up after resection. TCRs were sequenced from unsorted whole RNA of tumor, nontumor lung or PBMC. TCRdb called the 5' RACE reads again in MiXCR, with one record for every CDR3 protein. The sample holds tens of thousands of distinct CDR3 sequences, around 5.8% seen once. The specimen was PBMCs, collected at follow-up. Receptors were obtained from a male donor with early-stage non-small cell lung cancer.

V and J are TRBV6-5 and TRBJ2-5; 10 positions match TRBD1. CDR3 size: 14 residues. Looked up from germline, CDR1 is MNHEY and CDR2 is SVGAGI. The V and J ends lost 6 bases and 5 bases, in that order; junction bases with no gene match: 6. The CDR3 sequence: CASRIDRGQETQYF. The DNA for the CDR3 is TGTGCCAGCAGGATTGACAGGGGGCAGGAGACCCAGTACTTC.

This clonotype was detected only a few times. The rearrangement joins TRBV13 to TRBJ2-5, with a weak D call TRBD2 (5 bases). CDR1 is PRHDT, CDR2 FYEKMQ, per germline (reference sequence). This CDR3 is 12 amino acids long. Trimming removed 0 bases at V and 9 bases at J, with 8 bases between. The CDR3 DNA reads TGTGCCAGCAGCTTAGGCCGGGAATCCCAGTACTTC. Translating it yields CASSLGRESQYF. The variable domain in full, completed from reference TRBV13 and TRBJ2-5, reads AAGVIQSPRHLIKEKRETATLKCYPIPRHDTVYWYQQGPGQDPQFLISFYEKMQSDKGSIPDRFSAQQFSDYHSELNMSSLELGDSALYFCASSLGRESQYFGPGTRLLVL.

This clonotype was seen ten or more times. The genes are TRBV5-6 and TRBJ1-1, with TRBD1 identical over 7 bases. Trimming removed 2 bases from V and 2 bases from J; junction bases left unmatched: 6. Germline CDR1 is SGHDT and CDR2 is YYEEEE. The CDR3 has 15 amino acids. The CDR3 loop reads CASSLPTGSNTEAFF. The CDR3 region has the DNA TGTGCCAGCAGCTTACCGACAGGGTCAAACACTGAAGCTTTCTTT.

This clonotype has ten or more counts. The chain couples TRBV29-1 to TRBJ1-4; 10 bases are shared with TRBD1. The CDR3 runs to 12 residues. Germline-derived CDR1 and CDR2 are SQVTM and ANQGSEA. After removal of 7 bases from V and 8 bases from J, the junction contained 4 bases not matched to a gene. The CDR3 here is CSAQGQGEKLFF. The DNA of the CDR3 is TGCAGCGCACAGGGACAGGGGGAAAAACTGTTTTTT.

This clonotype was found a few times. The rearrangement uses TRBV5-1 and TRBJ2-7, with TRBD1 matching 12 bases. Per germline, CDR1 SGHRS and CDR2 YFSETQ. CDR3 size: 14 residues. The V segment lost 4 bases and the J segment 6 bases; nucleotides outside the gene matches: 5. This chain's CDR3 is CASSPGQGAGEQYF. The CDR3 DNA reads TGCGCCAGCAGCCCGGGACAGGGGGCGGGCGAGCAGTACTTC.

This clonotype was recorded many times. This chain links TRBV7-2 with TRBJ1-3; D not resolved. This CDR3 region has 12 residues. Trimming left V 5 bases short and J 0 bases short, with 2 bases between. Germline V lookup: CDR1 SGHTA, CDR2 FQGNSA. CDR3 coding DNA: TGTGCCAGCAGCGTCTCTGGAAACACCATATATTTT. This gives the protein CASSVSGNTIYF.

This clonotype was seen at least ten times. V usage is TRBV4-2 and J usage is TRBJ2-2; TRBD2 matches 10 bases. This CDR3 region has 16 residues. V shed 4 bases, J shed 5 bases, and the junction held 7 bases outside the gene matches. Per the germline V gene, CDR1 is LGHNA and CDR2 is YNFKEQ. As DNA, the CDR3 is TGTGCCAGCAGCCTAGCGGGGGGATCGTCGACCGGGGAGCTGTTTTTT. This sequence encodes CASSLAGGSSTGELFF.

This clonotype has ten or more counts. V usage is TRBV27 and J usage is TRBJ1-5, with D unresolved. CDR1 is MNHEY, CDR2 SMNVEV, per germline (reference sequence). Trimming shortened V by 2 bases and J by 7 bases, and 9 bases separated the two germline ends. CDR3 length equals 13 residues. The CDR3 spells CASSLIVSQPQHF. As DNA, the CDR3 is TGTGCCAGCAGTTTAATAGTATCCCAGCCCCAGCATTTT.

This clonotype was seen a handful of times. The chain joins TRBV5-6 to TRBJ1-1; D unclear. Per the germline V gene, CDR1 is SGHDT and CDR2 is YYEEEE. Between the trimmed V and J ends, which lost 2 bases and 3 bases, there was a span of 8 bases. This CDR3 region has 13 residues. CDR3 protein: CASSFYGYTEAFF. In DNA form, the CDR3 reads TGTGCCAGCAGCTTCTACGGGTACACTGAAGCTTTCTTT.

This clonotype was detected ten times or more. The CDR3 DNA is TGTGCCAGCAGCTCACAGGGCGACACCGGGGAGCTGTTTTTT. Its translation is CASSSQGDTGELFF. This chain uses TRBV7-3 with TRBJ2-2; weak D call: TRBD1 (6 bases). CDR3 length equals 14 residues. Germline CDR1 reads SGHTA; CDR2 reads FQGTGA. V was pared by 4 bases and J by 3 bases, with 9 bases between.

There are a few counts of this clonotype. This chain links TRBV6-5 with TRBJ2-1, with 9 nucleotides matching TRBD2. V gave up 6 bases and J gave up 3 bases; unmatched junction bases: 12. The CDR3 has 17 amino acids. Germline V gives CDR1 MNHEY, CDR2 SVGAGI. The CDR3 sequence: CASREEASGMRYNEQFF. CDR3 bases: TGTGCCAGCAGGGAGGAGGCTAGCGGGATGCGCTACAATGAGCAGTTCTTC.

This clonotype was observed at least ten times. V gene TRBV7-2 combines with J gene TRBJ2-3, with 14 bases identical to TRBD2. V lost 5 bases to trimming and J lost 4 bases; unmatched junction nucleotides: 8. Germline V gene sequence: CDR1 SGHTA, CDR2 FQGNSA. The CDR3 totals 17 residues. CDR3: CASSPTSGGAGADTQYF. CDR3 sequence (DNA): TGTGCCAGCAGCCCGACTAGCGGGGGGGCCGGCGCAGATACGCAGTATTTT.

This clonotype was counted many times. The chain joins TRBV10-3 to TRBJ2-3; unclear D gene. With 7 bases removed from V and 5 bases from J, the gap between germline ends came to 13 bases. The CDR3 has 13 residues. The germline gives CDR1 ENHRY, CDR2 SYGVKD. The CDR3 protein is CAINPILGDTQYF. The CDR3 DNA reads TGTGCCATCAATCCCATTTTAGGAGATACGCAGTATTTT.

This clonotype was seen repeatedly, ten times or more. The chain links TRBV5-5 to TRBJ1-1; 7 bases fit TRBD1. CDR1 and CDR2 from the germline V gene are SGHKS and YYEKEE (reference sequence). This CDR3 comprises 18 residues. With V trimmed by 4 bases and J by 3 bases, 18 bases remained unmatched. CDR3 bases: TGTGCCAGCAGCCTAGGGACCGACAGGGCCGGGGGAGACACTGAAGCTTTCTTT. Translating it yields CASSLGTDRAGGDTEAFF.

This clonotype was detected many times. This sequence joins TRBV7-8 and TRBJ1-2; D possibly corresponds to TRBD1 (5 bases). Germline V gene data show CDR1 as SGHVS and CDR2 as FQNEAQ. There are 13 residues in the CDR3. V shed 5 bases and J shed 4 bases, with 11 bases lying between them. CDR3: CASSPDSSYGYTF. CDR3 nucleotides: TGTGCCAGCAGCCCCGACAGCTCCTATGGCTACACCTTC.

This clonotype was picked up a small number of times. The chain is built from TRBV2 and TRBJ1-2, with 7 nucleotides matching TRBD1. The CDR3 runs 15 residues. The V gene end was trimmed by 3 bases and the J gene end by 2 bases; junction bases not matched to a gene: 6. CDR1 is SNHLY and CDR2 is FYNNEI in the germline V gene. CDR3 loop: CASSDKTGRNYGYTF. As DNA, the CDR3 is TGTGCCAGCAGTGACAAGACAGGGAGGAACTATGGCTACACCTTC.

This clonotype was picked up many times. The rearrangement uses TRBV29-1 and TRBJ2-1; D perhaps matches TRBD1 (6 bases). V was cut by 6 bases and J by 3 bases, with 9 bases left in between. CDR3 length: 12 residues. The V gene's germline CDR1 is SQVTM and CDR2 ANQGSEA. CDR3 in amino acids: CSVSDSYNEQFF. The DNA for the CDR3 is TGCAGCGTGTCGGACAGCTACAATGAGCAGTTCTTC.

This clonotype came up many times. V usage is TRBV20-1 and J usage is TRBJ1-1; 11 positions agree with TRBD1. The CDR3 is made up of 13 amino acids. Germline V lookup: CDR1 DFQATT, CDR2 SNEGSKA (reference sequence). V dropped 6 bases and J dropped 4; count of bases not matched to a gene: 4. CDR3 protein: CSAQGQGATEAFF. In DNA, the CDR3 is TGCAGTGCGCAAGGACAGGGGGCCACTGAAGCTTTCTTT.

This clonotype was counted many times. The V gene is TRBV5-5, the J gene TRBJ1-4; D uncertain. V was trimmed by 3 bases and J by 0 bases, leaving 9 bases between them. The V gene's germline CDR1 is SGHKS and CDR2 YYEKEE (reference sequence). This CDR3 has 15 residues. CDR3 protein: CASSSYRATNEKLFF. CDR3 DNA sequence: TGTGCCAGCAGCTCGTACAGAGCAACTAATGAAAAACTGTTTTTT.

In this sample, this clonotype turned up many times. The chain employs TRBV10-3 and TRBJ1-2, with 8 positions matching TRBD1. The CDR3 is 15 residues long. V was clipped by 10 bases and J by 3 bases; unmatched bases: 13. Germline V CDR1 and CDR2: ENHRY, SYGVKD. The CDR3 DNA is TGTGCCACCACCCTCGCAGGACAGGGTGACTATGGCTACACCTTC. It specifies CATTLAGQGDYGYTF.

This clonotype was recorded many times. The V and J genes are TRBV7-2 and TRBJ1-4; no clear D. The V gene's germline CDR1 is SGHTA and CDR2 FQGNSA. The CDR3 consists of 12 residues. V was cut by 0 bases and J by 8 bases, with 4 bases left in between. As DNA, the CDR3 is TGTGCCAGCAGCTTAGCACGGGAAAAACTGTTTTTT. This sequence encodes CASSLAREKLFF.

Only a few counts were recorded for this clonotype. The chain links TRBV20-1 to TRBJ2-7; 7 bases fit TRBD2. The CDR3 loop spans 15 amino acids. The germline V gene encodes CDR1 DFQATT and CDR2 SNEGSKA (reference sequence). Trimming took 3 bases from V and 2 from J; bases not matched to a gene: 10. The CDR3 region is CSARGLRGTTYEQYF. CDR3 bases: TGCAGTGCTAGGGGCCTGCGGGGGACTACCTACGAGCAGTACTTC.

This clonotype has a count of ten or more. The rearrangement uses TRBV5-6 and TRBJ1-1; D ambiguous. This CDR3 spans 12 amino acids. Germline loops: CDR1 SGHDT, CDR2 YYEEEE. Trimming took off 4 bases at V and 8 bases at J, with 12 bases between the two ends. Written as DNA, the CDR3 is TGTGCCAGCAGCCCCGGCGGAAACGAAGCTTTCTTT. This codes for CASSPGGNEAFF.

This clonotype was seen many times. The chain has TRBV7-9 and TRBJ2-3; D gene uncertain. The CDR3 is 15 residues long. V was shortened by 1 base and J by 2 bases, with 10 bases between the two germline ends. Germline V gives CDR1 SEHNR, CDR2 FQNEAQ (reference sequence). The CDR3 here is CASSLVVGSTDTQYF. The CDR3 bases are TGTGCCAGCAGCTTAGTGGTCGGCTCCACAGATACGCAGTATTTT.

The rearrangement uses TRBV20-1 and TRBJ1-2, with 9 nucleotides matching TRBD1. The CDR3 totals 14 residues. The ends lost 6 bases at V and 2 bases at J; junction bases unmatched: 7. Germline-derived CDR1 and CDR2 are DFQATT and SNEGSKA (reference sequence). The CDR3 DNA follows: TGCAGTGCCTCAATAGGACAGGGGAACTATGGCTACACCTTC. Protein sequence: CSASIGQGNYGYTF.